This TCR beta chain came from a study of T-cell reconstitution after alpha-beta-depleted transplantation in children. General study results and limits: Alpha-beta T cells present about two months after transplant were reported to originate from several hundred expanded graft clones. Surviving recipient cells, namely T cells and thymic progenitors, were the source of high day-60 TCRbeta diversity in some patients. T cells produced anew were the main source of T-cell counts and diversity one year after transplant.

As it was prepared, the TCRbeta library received unique molecular identifiers. TCRdb redid the calling of the PCR reads with MiXCR, one entry per CDR3 protein. Altogether fewer than 350,000 distinct CDR3 sequences are present, less than 9.5% being singletons, with the ten largest covering over 7.5%. The sample holds many counts of this clonotype. Its antigen is still unknown. Sequencing used peripheral blood, obtained 360 days after TCRalphabeta/CD19-depleted stem cell transplant. The clonotype originates from a female patient aged 2-15 years who had a stem cell transplant for Fanconi anemia, so the T cells may come from the graft donor.

The CDR3, as DNA: TGTGCCAGCAGCATCGACAGGGTTCAGGCAGATACGCAGTATTTT. Its protein product is CASSIDRVQADTQYF. This chain links TRBV5-5 with TRBJ2-3, with 7 bases aligning to TRBD1. CDR1 is SGHKS and CDR2 is YYEKEE in the germline V gene (reference sequence). V dropped 4 bases and J dropped 4; count of bases not matched to a gene: 9. The CDR3 loop spans 15 amino acids.